This T cell receptor (beta chain) was observed in a study of post-analysis software for immune sequencing data. The TCR beta cDNA libraries contained unique molecular identifiers. T cells, about 0.85 to 11 million of them, yielded roughly 470,000 cDNA molecules. Via MiXCR, TCRdb re-called the PCR reads, giving one row per CDR3 protein. The sample consists of more than 500,000 distinct CDR3 sequences, around 36% of them appearing once. On this clonotype: Its specificity is not known.

CDR1 is SGHTA, CDR2 FQGNSA, per germline. The V gene lost 5 bases and the J gene lost 4 bases, with 14 bases spanning the gap. This CDR3 region has 15 residues. General study findings and limits: Comparison of patients with controls showed five or six TRBV segments more frequent in patients, TRBV5-6, TRBV5-1 and TRBV20-1 among them.

J is TRBJ1-4 and V is TRBV7-2, with D possibly being TRBD1 (6 bases). Material for sequencing was blood. This sequence originates from a girl under 18 with multiple sclerosis. The CDR3 reads CASSQTGTSNEKLFF. The CDR3, as DNA: TGTGCCAGCAGCCAAACAGGGACTAGTAATGAAAAACTGTTTTTT.